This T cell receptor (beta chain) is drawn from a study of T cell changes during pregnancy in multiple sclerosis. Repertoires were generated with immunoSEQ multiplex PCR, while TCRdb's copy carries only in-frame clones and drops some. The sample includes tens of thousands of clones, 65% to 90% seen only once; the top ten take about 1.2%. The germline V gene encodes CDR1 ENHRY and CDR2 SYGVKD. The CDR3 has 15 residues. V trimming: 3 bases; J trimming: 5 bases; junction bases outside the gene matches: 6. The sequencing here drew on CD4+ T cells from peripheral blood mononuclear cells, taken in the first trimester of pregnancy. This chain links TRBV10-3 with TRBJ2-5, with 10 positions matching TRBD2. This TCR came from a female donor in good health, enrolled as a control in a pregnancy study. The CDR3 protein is CAISETSGAGETQYF. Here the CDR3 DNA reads TGTGCCATCAGTGAAACTAGCGGGGCCGGGGAGACCCAGTACTTC.